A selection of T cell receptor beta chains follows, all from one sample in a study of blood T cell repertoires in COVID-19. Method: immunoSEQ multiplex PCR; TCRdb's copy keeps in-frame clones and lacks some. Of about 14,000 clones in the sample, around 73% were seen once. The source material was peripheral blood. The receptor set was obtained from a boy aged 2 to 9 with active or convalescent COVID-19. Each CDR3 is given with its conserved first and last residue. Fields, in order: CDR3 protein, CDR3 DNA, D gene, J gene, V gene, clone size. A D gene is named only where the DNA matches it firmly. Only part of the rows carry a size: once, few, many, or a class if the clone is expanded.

cdr3_aa: CASSSHKGDEQFF
cdr3_nt: TGTGCCAGCAGCTCTCACAAGGGGGATGAGCAGTTCTTC
d_call: NA
j_call: TRBJ2-1
v_call: TRBV11-2
clone_size: NA

cdr3_aa: CASSLGGTGYGYTF
cdr3_nt: TGTGCCAGCAGCTTAGGGGGGACAGGCTATGGCTACACCTTC
d_call: TRBD1
j_call: TRBJ1-2
v_call: TRBV7-2
clone_size: NA

cdr3_aa: CASSLNRGKSPLHF
cdr3_nt: TGTGCCAGCAGCTTGAACAGGGGAAAGTCACCCCTCCACTTT
d_call: TRBD1
j_call: TRBJ1-6
v_call: TRBV5-8
clone_size: NA

cdr3_aa: CASSATSGRANTGELFF
cdr3_nt: TGTGCCAGCAGCGCTACTAGCGGAAGGGCGAACACCGGGGAGCTGTTTTTT
d_call: TRBD2
j_call: TRBJ2-2
v_call: TRBV9
clone_size: NA

cdr3_aa: CASRVTGDNEAFF
cdr3_nt: TGTGCCAGCAGAGTCACAGGGGATAATGAAGCTTTCTTT
d_call: TRBD1
j_call: TRBJ1-1
v_call: TRBV2
clone_size: NA

cdr3_aa: CASSPGTTGNTIYF
cdr3_nt: TGTGCCAGCTCACCCGGGACAACTGGAAACACCATATATTTT
d_call: NA
j_call: TRBJ1-3
v_call: TRBV18
clone_size: once

cdr3_aa: CATSDPAVGDYGYTF
cdr3_nt: TGTGCCACCAGTGACCCCGCGGTTGGAGACTATGGCTACACCTTC
d_call: NA
j_call: TRBJ1-2
v_call: TRBV24-1
clone_size: once

cdr3_aa: CASSNRDTGYF
cdr3_nt: TGTGCCAGCAGTAACCGGGACACTGGGTACTTC
d_call: NA
j_call: TRBJ2-7
v_call: TRBV6-5
clone_size: NA

cdr3_aa: CSPPMGCGSHETQYF
cdr3_nt: TGCAGCCCCCCTATGGGCTGCGGGAGCCATGAGACCCAGTACTTC
d_call: TRBD2
j_call: TRBJ2-5
v_call: TRBV29-1
clone_size: NA

cdr3_aa: CASSEGRGRDYEQYF
cdr3_nt: TGTGCCAGCAGTGAGGGCAGGGGGCGCGATTACGAGCAGTACTTC
d_call: TRBD1
j_call: TRBJ2-7
v_call: TRBV6-1
clone_size: NA

cdr3_aa: CASSQGTGDTQYF
cdr3_nt: TGTGCCAGCAGCCAAGGGACAGGGGATACGCAGTATTTT
d_call: TRBD1
j_call: TRBJ2-3
v_call: TRBV3-1/TRBV3-2
clone_size: NA

cdr3_aa: CASSLAGPDTQYF
cdr3_nt: TGTGCCAGCAGCTTAGCGGGGCCAGATACGCAGTATTTT
d_call: TRBD2
j_call: TRBJ2-3
v_call: TRBV3-1/TRBV3-2
clone_size: NA

cdr3_aa: CASSPPGLAGDFNEQFF
cdr3_nt: TGTGCCAGCAGCCCACCTGGGCTAGCGGGAGACTTCAATGAGCAGTTCTTC
d_call: TRBD2
j_call: TRBJ2-1
v_call: TRBV13
clone_size: NA

cdr3_aa: CASNEGAETQYF
cdr3_nt: TGTGCCAGCAACGAGGGGGCAGAGACCCAGTACTTC
d_call: TRBD1
j_call: TRBJ2-5
v_call: TRBV6-6
clone_size: few

cdr3_aa: CASSLYLAGGRSDYNEQFF
cdr3_nt: TGTGCCAGCAGTTTATACCTAGCGGGGGGGCGGTCGGACTACAATGAGCAGTTCTTC
d_call: TRBD2
j_call: TRBJ2-1
v_call: TRBV28
clone_size: NA

cdr3_aa: CATSDHDRDGTDTQYF
cdr3_nt: TGTGCCACCAGTGATCATGACAGGGACGGCACAGATACGCAGTATTTT
d_call: TRBD1
j_call: TRBJ2-3
v_call: TRBV24-1
clone_size: NA

cdr3_aa: CASNSTPPGYTF
cdr3_nt: TGTGCCAGCAACTCCACCCCGCCTGGCTACACCTTC
d_call: NA
j_call: TRBJ1-2
v_call: TRBV11-2
clone_size: NA

cdr3_aa: CASSFLTGGASAFF
cdr3_nt: TGTGCCAGCAGTTTCCTCACGGGGGGGGCTTCAGCTTTCTTT
d_call: NA
j_call: TRBJ1-1
v_call: TRBV6-5
clone_size: few

cdr3_aa: CASSSVSGAYGDTQYF
cdr3_nt: TGTGCCAGCAGCTCTGTTAGCGGGGCCTACGGAGATACGCAGTATTTT
d_call: TRBD2
j_call: TRBJ2-3
v_call: TRBV3-1/TRBV3-2
clone_size: NA

cdr3_aa: CASSSLTSGFTDTQYF
cdr3_nt: TGCGCCAGCAGTTCGCTGACTAGCGGGTTCACAGATACGCAGTATTTT
d_call: TRBD2
j_call: TRBJ2-3
v_call: TRBV10-2
clone_size: NA

cdr3_aa: CASLMGGNEAFF
cdr3_nt: TGTGCCAGCCTTATGGGGGGAAATGAAGCTTTCTTT
d_call: NA
j_call: TRBJ1-1
v_call: TRBV18
clone_size: medium-sized

cdr3_aa: CASSVRLANQETQYF
cdr3_nt: TGTGCCAGCAGCGTCCGACTAGCCAACCAAGAGACCCAGTACTTC
d_call: TRBD2
j_call: TRBJ2-5
v_call: TRBV7-2
clone_size: NA

cdr3_aa: CASSLDGSYEQYF
cdr3_nt: TGCGCCAGCAGCTTGGACGGGTCCTACGAGCAGTACTTC
d_call: NA
j_call: TRBJ2-7
v_call: TRBV5-1
clone_size: NA

cdr3_aa: CASSSRLISTPEQYF
cdr3_nt: TGTGCCAGCAGCTCCCGACTTATTTCCACGCCGGAGCAGTACTTC
d_call: NA
j_call: TRBJ2-7
v_call: TRBV11-2
clone_size: NA

cdr3_aa: CASSSLQTVAYGYTF
cdr3_nt: TGTGCCAGCAGCTCCTTACAGACAGTGGCCTATGGCTACACCTTC
d_call: NA
j_call: TRBJ1-2
v_call: TRBV11-2
clone_size: NA

cdr3_aa: CASSVGTSGGEETQYF
cdr3_nt: TGTGCCAGCAGCGTAGGGACTAGCGGGGGGGAAGAGACCCAGTACTTC
d_call: TRBD2
j_call: TRBJ2-5
v_call: TRBV9
clone_size: NA

cdr3_aa: CASLKAGVETDTQYF
cdr3_nt: TGTGCCAGCCTGAAGGCGGGAGTGGAGACAGATACGCAGTATTTT
d_call: TRBD2
j_call: TRBJ2-3
v_call: TRBV2
clone_size: few

cdr3_aa: CASSYLRRPYNEQFF
cdr3_nt: TGTGCCAGCAGTTATTTGAGGAGACCCTACAATGAGCAGTTCTTC
d_call: NA
j_call: TRBJ2-1
v_call: TRBV6-5
clone_size: NA

cdr3_aa: CASRLQGEPQHF
cdr3_nt: TGTGCCAGCAGGTTGCAGGGGGAGCCCCAGCATTTT
d_call: TRBD1
j_call: TRBJ1-5
v_call: TRBV28
clone_size: NA

cdr3_aa: CASSWGPRRLNIQYF
cdr3_nt: TGTGCCAGTAGTTGGGGCCCCCGACGCTTAAACATTCAGTACTTC
d_call: NA
j_call: TRBJ2-4
v_call: TRBV19
clone_size: NA

cdr3_aa: CASCYRNTIYF
cdr3_nt: TGTGCCAGCTGCTACCGGAACACCATATATTTT
d_call: NA
j_call: TRBJ1-3
v_call: TRBV12-3/TRBV12-4
clone_size: NA

cdr3_aa: CASKKASGKETQYF
cdr3_nt: TGTGCCAGCAAGAAGGCTAGCGGGAAAGAGACCCAGTACTTC
d_call: TRBD2
j_call: TRBJ2-5
v_call: TRBV2
clone_size: NA

cdr3_aa: CSVERPLGANYGYTF
cdr3_nt: TGCAGCGTTGAACGACCACTGGGAGCTAACTATGGCTACACCTTC
d_call: NA
j_call: TRBJ1-2
v_call: TRBV29-1
clone_size: NA

cdr3_aa: CASSLARGTGELFF
cdr3_nt: TGTGCCAGCAGCTTAGCAAGGGGCACCGGGGAGCTGTTTTTT
d_call: NA
j_call: TRBJ2-2
v_call: TRBV13
clone_size: NA

cdr3_aa: CASSQAAGVREQYF
cdr3_nt: TGTGCCAGCAGCCAGGCAGCGGGAGTGAGGGAGCAGTACTTC
d_call: TRBD2
j_call: TRBJ2-7
v_call: TRBV5-4
clone_size: NA

cdr3_aa: CAISGTGPNQPQHF
cdr3_nt: TGTGCCATCAGCGGGACAGGGCCCAATCAGCCCCAGCATTTT
d_call: TRBD1
j_call: TRBJ1-5
v_call: TRBV10-3
clone_size: NA

cdr3_aa: CASSPLSTDTQYF
cdr3_nt: TGTGCCAGCTCACCCCTAAGCACAGATACGCAGTATTTT
d_call: NA
j_call: TRBJ2-3
v_call: TRBV18
clone_size: NA

cdr3_aa: CASSTDRGNEQFF
cdr3_nt: TGTGCCAGTAGTACCGACAGGGGCAATGAGCAGTTCTTC
d_call: TRBD1
j_call: TRBJ2-1
v_call: TRBV19
clone_size: few

cdr3_aa: CASSPGQPSTEAFF
cdr3_nt: TGCGCCAGCAGCCCGGGACAGCCTAGCACTGAAGCTTTCTTT
d_call: TRBD1
j_call: TRBJ1-1
v_call: TRBV5-1
clone_size: NA

cdr3_aa: CASSLFSEKLFF
cdr3_nt: TGTGCCAGCAGTCTCTTTTCCGAAAAACTGTTTTTT
d_call: NA
j_call: TRBJ1-4
v_call: TRBV28
clone_size: NA

cdr3_aa: CASSQGLAYEQYF
cdr3_nt: TGTGCCAGCAGCCAAGGACTAGCCTACGAGCAGTACTTC
d_call: TRBD2
j_call: TRBJ2-7
v_call: TRBV7-9
clone_size: NA

cdr3_aa: CASSLDPGTGGYGETQYF
cdr3_nt: TGTGCCAGCAGCTTAGACCCCGGGACAGGGGGCTACGGGGAGACCCAGTACTTC
d_call: TRBD1
j_call: TRBJ2-5
v_call: TRBV7-9
clone_size: NA

cdr3_aa: CSASRGQETQYF
cdr3_nt: TGCAGTGCTAGTCGGGGGCAAGAGACCCAGTACTTC
d_call: NA
j_call: TRBJ2-5
v_call: TRBV20-1
clone_size: NA

cdr3_aa: CASSRTVNTEAFF
cdr3_nt: TGTGCCAGCAGTCGGACAGTAAACACTGAAGCTTTCTTT
d_call: NA
j_call: TRBJ1-1
v_call: TRBV6-5
clone_size: NA

cdr3_aa: CASSEAWALGGYTF
cdr3_nt: TGTGCCAGCAGTGAAGCCTGGGCGCTCGGTGGCTACACCTTC
d_call: NA
j_call: TRBJ1-2
v_call: TRBV2
clone_size: once

cdr3_aa: CASSGRESNQPQHF
cdr3_nt: TGTGCCAGCTCGGGCCGGGAAAGCAATCAGCCCCAGCATTTT
d_call: NA
j_call: TRBJ1-5
v_call: TRBV19
clone_size: NA

cdr3_aa: CASSLQAVGVTNEKLFF
cdr3_nt: TGTGCCAGCAGCTTACAGGCGGTAGGGGTTACTAATGAAAAACTGTTTTTT
d_call: NA
j_call: TRBJ1-4
v_call: TRBV11-2
clone_size: once

cdr3_aa: CASSSSGRNEQFF
cdr3_nt: TGTGCCAGCAGTTCTAGCGGGAGAAATGAGCAGTTCTTC
d_call: TRBD2
j_call: TRBJ2-1
v_call: TRBV6-5
clone_size: NA

cdr3_aa: CASSLSRFRQGGTPLHF
cdr3_nt: TGTGCCAGCAGTTTATCGCGGTTTCGACAGGGGGGGACACCCCTCCACTTT
d_call: TRBD1
j_call: TRBJ1-6
v_call: TRBV27
clone_size: NA

cdr3_aa: CASSSLLTGQETQYF
cdr3_nt: TGTGCCAGCAGTTCCTTACTGACAGGGCAAGAGACCCAGTACTTC
d_call: TRBD1
j_call: TRBJ2-5
v_call: TRBV6-2/TRBV6-3
clone_size: NA

cdr3_aa: CASSYRGTGGGYTF
cdr3_nt: TGTGCCAGCAGTTACCGGGGGACAGGGGGCGGCTACACCTTC
d_call: TRBD1
j_call: TRBJ1-2
v_call: TRBV6-6
clone_size: NA

cdr3_aa: CASRAGQGHNEKLFF
cdr3_nt: TGTGCCAGCAGAGCTGGACAGGGGCATAATGAAAAACTGTTTTTT
d_call: TRBD1
j_call: TRBJ1-4
v_call: TRBV6-5
clone_size: NA

cdr3_aa: CASSLTGNNQPQHF
cdr3_nt: TGTGCCAGCAGTTTAACGGGAAACAATCAGCCCCAGCATTTT
d_call: NA
j_call: TRBJ1-5
v_call: TRBV28
clone_size: NA

cdr3_aa: CASSLDPGRAVINEQFF
cdr3_nt: TGTGCCAGCAGCTTGGATCCGGGCAGGGCCGTCATCAATGAGCAGTTCTTC
d_call: NA
j_call: TRBJ2-1
v_call: TRBV5-4
clone_size: NA

cdr3_aa: CASSSRDSHYEQYF
cdr3_nt: TGTGCCAGCAGTTCTCGGGACAGCCACTACGAGCAGTACTTC
d_call: TRBD1
j_call: TRBJ2-7
v_call: TRBV7-2
clone_size: NA

cdr3_aa: CASRDSLNSPLHF
cdr3_nt: TGTGCCAGCCGGGACAGCCTTAATTCACCCCTCCACTTT
d_call: TRBD1
j_call: TRBJ1-6
v_call: TRBV27
clone_size: NA

cdr3_aa: CASSYRRGFSGYTF
cdr3_nt: TGTGCCAGCAGTTATCGGCGGGGGTTTTCTGGCTACACCTTC
d_call: NA
j_call: TRBJ1-2
v_call: TRBV6-6
clone_size: once

cdr3_aa: CASSLDLLSGANVLTF
cdr3_nt: TGTGCCAGCAGCTTAGATCTTCTCTCTGGGGCCAACGTCCTGACTTTC
d_call: NA
j_call: TRBJ2-6
v_call: TRBV11-2
clone_size: NA

cdr3_aa: CASSLLAGGGQETQYF
cdr3_nt: TGTGCCAGCAGCTTGTTAGCGGGGGGCGGCCAAGAGACCCAGTACTTC
d_call: TRBD2
j_call: TRBJ2-5
v_call: TRBV5-4
clone_size: medium-sized